This entry lists 28 T cell receptor beta chains sequenced from one sample in a study of shared T cell receptors in the human thymus. Repertoires were generated with immunoSEQ multiplex PCR, while TCRdb's copy carries only in-frame clones and drops some. The table includes hundreds of thousands of clones, about 87% detected once. Separately, the same data were catalogued under a study of human thymus T cells.

Sequenced input: thymocytes. The receptors come from a boy under two years old with a congenital heart defect.

This chain uses TRBV9 with TRBJ1-2; possible D gene TRBD1, 5 bases. Deletions cut 6 bases from V and 3 bases from J, with 21 bases between. The germline V gene encodes CDR1 SGDLS and CDR2 YYNGEE. The CDR3 consists of 16 residues. The CDR3: CASTLQGNGYDYGYTF. The CDR3 DNA sequence: TGTGCCAGCACGTTGCAGGGAAACGGGTATGACTATGGCTACACCTTC. Full variable domain (rest looked up from reference TRBV9 and TRBJ1-2): DSGVTQTPKHLITATGQRVTLRCSPRSGDLSVYWYQQSLDQGLQFLIQYYNGEERAKGNILERFSAQQFPDLHSELNLSSLELGDSALYFCASTLQGNGYDYGYTFGSGTRLTVV.

This clone was seen just once. J is TRBJ2-1 and V is TRBV5-4; D ambiguous. Germline lookup yields CDR1 SGHNT and CDR2 YYREEE (reference sequence). The CDR3 spans 14 residues. Deletions cut 4 bases from V and 5 bases from J, with 13 bases between. As DNA, the CDR3 is TGTGCCAGCAGCGGCGGTACGCGTGACAATGAGCAGTTCTTC. It translates to CASSGGTRDNEQFF.

Concerning this clone: Other nucleotide sequences from this sample produce the same CDR3. The chain carries TRBV6-5 and TRBJ1-5; weak D call: TRBD1 (5 bases). Germline CDR1 MNHEY, CDR2 SVGAGI. The CDR3 has 13 residues. V gave up 8 bases and J gave up 2 bases, with 10 bases separating them. CDR3: CASGGAGNQPQHF. The DNA of the CDR3 is TGTGCCAGCGGCGGGGCGGGCAATCAGCCCCAGCATTTT.

The chain combines TRBV28 with TRBJ1-4; D remains ambiguous. This CDR3 is 18 amino acids long. Germline CDR1 reads MDHEN; CDR2 reads SYDVKM. The germline V and J ends were trimmed by 2 bases and 0 bases, with 16 bases remaining between them. CDR3 sequence: CASSLPLRQRATNEKLFF. CDR3 coding DNA: TGTGCCAGCAGTTTACCGCTCCGCCAACGCGCAACTAATGAAAAACTGTTTTTT.

The J gene is TRBJ1-6, the V gene TRBV10-3; 9 positions match TRBD1. The CDR3 is 16 residues long. Germline values: CDR1 ENHRY, CDR2 SYGVKD. V was clipped by 3 bases and J by 10 bases; unmatched bases: 10. In DNA form, the CDR3 reads TGTGCCATCAGTGAAAACTGGACAGGGGTTCGATCACCCCTCCACTTT. Amino acids: CAISENWTGVRSPLHF.

This clone has a single count. The chain combines TRBV6-5 with TRBJ2-4, with D tentatively TRBD2 (6 bases). This CDR3 has 15 amino acids. Per germline, CDR1 MNHEY and CDR2 SVGAGI. The germline V and J ends were trimmed by 6 bases and 1 base, with 13 bases remaining between them. CDR3 sequence: CASSLAPWAKNIQYF. The CDR3 nucleotides are TGTGCCAGCAGCCTAGCGCCCTGGGCCAAAAACATTCAGTACTTC.

This chain links TRBV5-1 with TRBJ2-1; 7 positions match TRBD1. Trimming cost V 6 bases and J 2 bases; bases outside gene matches: 11. Germline CDR1 and CDR2: SGHRS and YFSETQ. CDR3 length equals 16 residues. The CDR3 is CASNLQTGVAYNEQFF. The CDR3 DNA follows: TGCGCCAGCAACCTCCAAACAGGGGTTGCCTACAATGAGCAGTTCTTC. The variable domain in full, completed from reference TRBV5-1 and TRBJ2-1, reads KAGVTQTPRYLIKTRGQQVTLSCSPISGHRSVSWYQQTPGQGLQFLFEYFSETQRNKGNFPGRFSGRQFSNSRSEMNVSTLELGDSALYLCASNLQTGVAYNEQFFGPGTRLTVL.

The chain combines TRBV4-3 with TRBJ2-1; 7 bases line up with TRBD1. CDR1 is LGHNA and CDR2 is YSLEER in the germline V gene. The CDR3 loop spans 15 amino acids. V gave up 0 bases and J gave up 8 bases; unmatched junction bases: 7. The CDR3 coding sequence is TGCGCCAGCAGCCAAGATCTAGGGGGCCGGGATGAGCAGTTCTTC. Its translation: CASSQDLGGRDEQFF.

The chain recombines TRBV6-5 with TRBJ2-2, with 11 positions matching TRBD2. Germline CDR1 reads MNHEY; CDR2 reads SVGAGI. Trimming took 6 bases from V and 3 from J; bases not matched to a gene: 3. The CDR3 runs to 15 residues. The CDR3 sequence is CASSLSGRDTGELFF. In DNA form, the CDR3 reads TGTGCCAGCAGCCTTAGCGGGAGGGACACCGGGGAGCTGTTTTTT.

A few counts support this clone. The chain is built from TRBV27 and TRBJ2-7; a possible D gene is TRBD2 (6 bases). This CDR3 is built from 15 residues. The V gene lost 5 bases and the J gene lost 2 bases, with 16 bases spanning the gap. The germline gives CDR1 MNHEY, CDR2 SMNVEV (reference sequence). The CDR3 DNA reads as TGTGCCAGCAGTGTACGACTAGTGGGACCCTACGAGCAGTACTTC. Translated: CASSVRLVGPYEQYF.

This chain joins TRBV5-6 and TRBJ1-5; the D gene is possibly TRBD1 (6 bases). Germline V gene data show CDR1 as SGHDT and CDR2 as YYEEEE. The length of the CDR3 is 16 residues. Trimming removed 3 bases from V and 1 base from J, with 14 bases in between. In DNA form, the CDR3 reads TGTGCCAGCAGCTCCACAGGGTTTGGAAGCAATCAGCCCCAGCATTTT. Protein sequence: CASSSTGFGSNQPQHF. The variable domain in full, with the rest retrieved from reference TRBV5-6 and TRBJ1-5, is DAGVTQSPTHLIKTRGQQVTLRCSPKSGHDTVSWYQQALGQGPQFIFQYYEEEERQRGNFPDRFSGHQFPNYSSELNVNALLLGDSALYLCASSSTGFGSNQPQHFGDGTRLSIL.

This chain joins TRBV7-6 and TRBJ2-7; no firm D call. Looked up from germline, CDR1 is SGHVS and CDR2 is FNYEAQ. There are 14 residues in the CDR3. V lost 5 bases and J 1 base, leaving 12 bases between the germline ends. The CDR3 bases are TGTGCCAGCAGCAGCAAGGCGGATTCCTACGAGCAGTACTTC. This encodes CASSSKADSYEQYF.

The chain employs TRBV19 and TRBJ2-7; maybe TRBD1 (7 bases). Trimming removed 9 bases at V and 4 bases at J, with 22 bases between. Germline V CDR1 and CDR2: LNHDA, SQIVND (reference sequence). The CDR3 length is 15 residues. CDR3 region: CARGGAEGALYEQYF. CDR3 nucleotides: TGTGCCAGAGGGGGCGCGGAGGGGGCTTTATACGAGCAGTACTTC. Combining the CDR3 with reference TRBV19 and TRBJ2-7 gives the whole variable domain DGGITQSPKYLFRKEGQNVTLSCEQNLNHDAMYWYRQDPGQGLRLIYYSQIVNDFQKGDIAEGYSVSREKKESFPLTVTSAQKNPTAFYLCARGGAEGALYEQYFGPGTRLTVT.

V gene TRBV28 combines with J gene TRBJ2-7; maybe TRBD1 (6 bases). This CDR3 is 16 amino acids long. Trimming pared 5 bases from V and 1 base from J, leaving 18 bases between. Germline V gives CDR1 MDHEN, CDR2 SYDVKM. The CDR3 reads CASSIFPGVLSYEQYF. The DNA for the CDR3 is TGTGCCAGCAGTATTTTTCCAGGGGTCCTATCCTACGAGCAGTACTTC.

V and J are TRBV5-5 and TRBJ1-2; D possibly corresponds to TRBD1 (5 bases). Between the trimmed V and J ends, which lost 0 bases and 7 bases, there was a span of 19 bases. Germline CDR1 and CDR2: SGHKS and YYEKEE (reference sequence). This CDR3 region has 16 residues. CDR3 residues: CASSLGRALALGGYTF. Here the CDR3 DNA reads TGTGCCAGCAGCTTGGGCAGGGCTTTGGCCCTTGGTGGCTACACCTTC.

The table lists this clone with a count of one. The rearrangement links TRBV5-4 to TRBJ2-1, with 14 bases lining up with TRBD2. V trimming: 3 bases; J trimming: 9 bases; junction bases outside the gene matches: 14. The germline CDR1 and CDR2 sequences are SGHNT and YYREEE (reference sequence). The CDR3 consists of 18 residues. CDR3 amino acids: CASSWKTSGGEDRCEQFF. CDR3 bases: TGTGCCAGCAGCTGGAAGACTAGCGGGGGGGAGGATCGGTGTGAGCAGTTCTTC. Drawing the rest from reference TRBV5-4 and TRBJ2-1, the complete variable domain is ETGVTQSPTHLIKTRGQQVTLRCSSQSGHNTVSWYQQALGQGPQFIFQYYREEENGRGNFPPRFSGLQFPNYSSELNVNALELDDSALYLCASSWKTSGGEDRCEQFFGPGTRLTVL.

This chain connects TRBV5-1 to TRBJ1-2, with 10 bases that match TRBD1. Germline V gene data show CDR1 as SGHRS and CDR2 as YFSETQ. This CDR3 comprises 14 residues. The V segment lost 5 bases and the J segment 6 bases; nucleotides outside the gene matches: 7. CDR3 sequence (DNA): TGCGCCAGCAGAGACAGGGGGCTTAAAGATGGCTACACCTTC. Translated, it gives CASRDRGLKDGYTF.

The DNA of the CDR3 is TGTGCCAGCACAGGGACAGGCGATATGAACACTGAAGCTTTCTTT. It encodes CASTGTGDMNTEAFF. The chain combines TRBV27 with TRBJ1-1, with TRBD1 matching over 8 bases. The length of the CDR3 is 15 residues. Trimming took 7 bases from V and 0 from J; bases not matched to a gene: 7. Germline-derived CDR1 and CDR2 are MNHEY and SMNVEV (reference sequence).

V and J are TRBV5-5 and TRBJ1-2, with TRBD1 as a possible D gene (5 bases). CDR1 is SGHKS, CDR2 YYEKEE, per germline (reference sequence). This CDR3 comprises 13 residues. Trimming stripped 1 base from V and 8 bases from J, with 12 bases between. Written as DNA, the CDR3 is TGTGCCAGCAGCTTGAGGCAGGGCCACGGCTACACCTTC. Amino acids: CASSLRQGHGYTF.

J is TRBJ2-2 and V is TRBV7-9; D gene unclear. Trimming shortened V by 7 bases and J by 6 bases, and 12 bases separated the two germline ends. CDR1 is SEHNR, CDR2 FQNEAQ, per germline (reference sequence). The CDR3 is 13 amino acids. Here the CDR3 reads CASITSGAGELFF. The DNA of the CDR3 is TGTGCCAGCATCACATCCGGAGCCGGGGAGCTGTTTTTT. Full variable domain (outside the CDR3, taken from reference TRBV7-9 and TRBJ2-2): DTGVSQNPRHKITKRGQNVTFRCDPISEHNRLYWYRQTLGQGPEFLTYFQNEAQLEKSRLLSDRFSAERPKGSFSTLEIQRTEQGDSAMYLCASITSGAGELFFGEGSRLTVL.

The rearrangement uses TRBV20-1 and TRBJ2-7, with D maybe TRBD2 (5 bases). Germline loops: CDR1 DFQATT, CDR2 SNEGSKA (reference sequence). This CDR3 is 11 amino acids long. V was cut by 6 bases and J by 6 bases, with 12 bases left in between. CDR3 in DNA: TGCAGTGCCGGGAAAGGAGGCGAGCAGTACTTC. Protein product: CSAGKGGEQYF.

This chain uses TRBV4-3 with TRBJ1-3; D is perhaps TRBD1 (6 bases). V was pared by 4 bases and J by 1 base, with 8 bases between. Germline V gene sequence: CDR1 LGHNA, CDR2 YSLEER. This CDR3 comprises 14 residues. The DNA for the CDR3 is TGCGCCAGCAGCCCAACAGGGTCTGGAAACACCATATATTTT. This translates into CASSPTGSGNTIYF.

V is TRBV18 and J is TRBJ2-5; TRBD2 aligns across 13 bases. Per the germline V gene, CDR1 is KGHSH and CDR2 is LQKENI. With V trimmed by 5 bases and J by 4 bases, 1 base remained unmatched. The CDR3 is 14 residues long. The chain's CDR3 is CASSWTSGGETQYF. The CDR3 DNA follows: TGTGCCAGCTCATGGACTAGCGGGGGAGAGACCCAGTACTTC.

This clone was seen a single time. The CDR3 nucleotides are TGTGCCAGCAGTTTGGGCCTCTTCACAGATACGCAGTATTTT. As protein: CASSLGLFTDTQYF. The chain has TRBV27 and TRBJ2-3; D is uncertain. This CDR3 comprises 14 residues. Trimming stripped 3 bases from V and 2 bases from J, with 9 bases between. The V gene's germline CDR1 is MNHEY and CDR2 SMNVEV (reference sequence).

This CDR3 reads CASSPSGRYSYEQYF. CDR3 nucleotide sequence: TGTGCCAGCTCACCGAGCGGGAGATACTCCTACGAGCAGTACTTC. The chain recombines TRBV18 with TRBJ2-7; TRBD2 aligns across 8 bases. This CDR3 has 15 amino acids. Germline V gives CDR1 KGHSH, CDR2 LQKENI. After removal of 3 bases from V and 0 bases from J, the junction contained 4 bases not matched to a gene. Supplemented by reference TRBV18 and TRBJ2-7, the full variable domain reads NAGVMQNPRHLVRRRGQEARLRCSPMKGHSHVYWYRQLPEEGLKFMVYLQKENIIDESGMPKERFSAEFPKEGPSILRIQQVVRGDSAAYFCASSPSGRYSYEQYFGPGTRLTVT.

The chain is built from TRBV7-2 and TRBJ2-7; 7 bases match TRBD1. The CDR3 has 17 amino acids. Germline-derived CDR1 and CDR2 are SGHTA and FQGNSA. V was pared by 0 bases and J by 2 bases, with 10 bases of the junction left unmatched. CDR3 in amino acids: CASSLASTGFPAYEQYF. CDR3 sequence (DNA): TGTGCCAGCAGCTTAGCGTCGACAGGGTTCCCCGCCTACGAGCAGTACTTC. Full variable domain (rest looked up from reference TRBV7-2 and TRBJ2-7): GAGVSQSPSNKVTEKGKDVELRCDPISGHTALYWYRQSLGQGLEFLIYFQGNSAPDKSGLPSDRFSAERTGGSVSTLTIQRTQQEDSAVYLCASSLASTGFPAYEQYFGPGTRLTVT.

This clone was counted between two and nine times. This sequence joins TRBV7-4 and TRBJ2-5, with 7 bases identical to TRBD2. The CDR3 runs 15 residues. Germline lookup yields CDR1 SGHVT and CDR2 SQSDAQ. The V gene end was trimmed by 6 bases and the J gene end by 9 bases; junction bases not matched to a gene: 16. CDR3 DNA: TGTGCCAGCAGTCCCTCGGCGCGGGAGCAGAGACCCCAGTACTTC. Translation: CASSPSAREQRPQYF.

Turning to this clone: Other DNA sequences in the same sample also yield this CDR3. This chain uses TRBV27 with TRBJ2-7; possible D gene TRBD1, 5 bases. CDR1 is MNHEY, CDR2 SMNVEV, per germline (reference sequence). This CDR3 contains 14 residues. V was clipped by 0 bases and J by 1 base, with 7 bases between them. CDR3 nucleotide sequence: TGTGCCAGCAGTTTATCCGCAGGGTCCTACGAGCAGTACTTC. Translated, it gives CASSLSAGSYEQYF.